The 7 T cell receptor beta chains below were found in one sample sequenced in a study of T-cell reconstitution after alpha-beta-depleted transplantation in children. It was with unique molecular identifiers that the TCRbeta library was prepared. TCRdb re-called the PCR reads with MiXCR, one entry per CDR3 protein. The sample has around 480,000 distinct CDR3 sequences; over 25% are singletons. This specimen consisted of PBMCs from the stem cell graft donor, obtained from the stem cell graft. The receptors here all came from a human donor who donated a stem cell graft to a child with aplastic anemia.

V gene TRBV27 combines with J gene TRBJ2-2, with 9 bases aligning to TRBD1. In germline, CDR1 is MNHEY, CDR2 SMNVEV (reference sequence). The CDR3 runs to 16 residues. V trimming: 6 bases; J trimming: 4 bases; junction bases outside the gene matches: 9. The CDR3 sequence is CASSPSGQGRTGELFF. In DNA form, the CDR3 reads TGTGCCAGCAGCCCCAGCGGACAGGGGCGCACCGGGGAGCTGTTTTTT.

This clonotype has a handful of counts. This chain joins TRBV11-1 and TRBJ1-1, with 7 positions matching TRBD1. J gave up 4 bases and V 5 bases, and 10 bases lay outside the gene matches. Germline-derived CDR1 and CDR2 are SGHAT and FQDESV (reference sequence). The CDR3 loop spans 15 amino acids. The CDR3 protein is CASSQRQGGFTEAFF. The CDR3 nucleotides are TGTGCCAGCAGCCAACGACAGGGAGGTTTCACTGAAGCTTTCTTT.

This clonotype was seen a few times. The chain carries TRBV16 and TRBJ1-6; D remains ambiguous. The V end was cut by 4 bases, the J end by 9 bases, with 16 bases between. CDR3 length equals 15 residues. The germline V gene has CDR1 KGHSY and CDR2 FQNENV. The CDR3 bases are TGTGCCAGCAGCCTAAGACCGTCCATGGGTTCACCCCTCCACTTT. Its protein product is CASSLRPSMGSPLHF.

V usage is TRBV7-2 and J usage is TRBJ2-2; maybe TRBD2 (5 bases). CDR3 length equals 14 residues. Germline CDR1 SGHTA, CDR2 FQGNSA. V gave up 5 bases and J gave up 5 bases, with 12 bases separating them. The CDR3 spells CASSPRTATGELFF. CDR3 DNA sequence: TGTGCCAGCAGCCCTCGGACTGCAACCGGGGAGCTGTTTTTT.

The V and J genes are TRBV14 and TRBJ2-3; perhaps TRBD2 as D (5 bases). The CDR3 runs 15 residues. Germline loops: CDR1 SGHDN, CDR2 FVKESK. Between the trimmed V and J ends, which lost 3 bases and 2 bases, there was a span of 12 bases. CDR3 sequence reads: CASSHPGTDTDTQYF. Here the CDR3 DNA reads TGTGCCAGCAGCCATCCGGGAACAGACACAGATACGCAGTATTTT.

V gene TRBV20-1 combines with J gene TRBJ1-2, with TRBD1 identical over 9 bases. The junction had 10 bases not matched to a gene; V was cut back by 5 bases and J by 6 bases. Per the germline V gene, CDR1 is DFQATT and CDR2 is SNEGSKA (reference sequence). CDR3 length equals 14 residues. CDR3 in DNA: TGCAGTGCTCCGCCCGGGACAGGGCGGCATGGCTACACCTTC. Its protein is CSAPPGTGRHGYTF.

There are a few counts of this clonotype. V is TRBV7-2 and J is TRBJ2-7, with TRBD2 matching over 11 bases. The CDR3 loop spans 15 amino acids. Germline V lookup: CDR1 SGHTA, CDR2 FQGNSA. J was trimmed by 6 bases and V by 4 bases; bases with no gene match: 8. CDR3 residues: CASSWSSGRGSEQYV. As DNA, the CDR3 is TGTGCCAGCAGCTGGAGTAGCGGGAGGGGGTCCGAGCAGTACGTC.